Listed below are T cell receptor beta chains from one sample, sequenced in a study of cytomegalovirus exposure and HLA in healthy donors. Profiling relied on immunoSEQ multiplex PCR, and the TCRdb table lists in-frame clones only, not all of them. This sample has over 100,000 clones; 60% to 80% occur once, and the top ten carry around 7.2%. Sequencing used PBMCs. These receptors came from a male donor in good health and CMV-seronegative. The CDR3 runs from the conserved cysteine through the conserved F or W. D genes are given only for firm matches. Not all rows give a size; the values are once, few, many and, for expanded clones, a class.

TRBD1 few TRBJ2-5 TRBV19 TGTGCCAGTAGTTTACCGGGACAGGGGAAAGAGACCCAGTACTTC CASSLPGQGKETQYF
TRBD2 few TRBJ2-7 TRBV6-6 TGTGCCAGCAGTTACTCGAAAGCGGGAGAGGGTTACGAGCAGTACTTC CASSYSKAGEGYEQYF
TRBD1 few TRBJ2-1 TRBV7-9 TGTGCCAGCAGCCCACCGGACAGGGGGCATGAGCAGTTCTTC CASSPPDRGHEQFF
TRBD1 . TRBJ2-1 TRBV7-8 TGTGCCAGCAGCTTACGCCCAGACACAGGGGGCGCCGGAAATGAGCAGTTCTTC CASSLRPDTGGAGNEQFF
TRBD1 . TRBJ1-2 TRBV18 TGTGCCAGCTCACCACTGGGACAGGGAGACTATGGCTACACCTTC CASSPLGQGDYGYTF
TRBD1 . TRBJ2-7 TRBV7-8 TGTGCCAGCAGCTCCCCACAGGGGGCCTACGAGCAGTACTTC CASSSPQGAYEQYF
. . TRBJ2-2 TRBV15 TGTGCCACCAGCAGAGAATGGCCCGGGGTGGTGAACACCGGGGAGCTGTTTTTT CATSREWPGVVNTGELFF
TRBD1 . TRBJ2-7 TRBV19 TGTGCCAGTAGCGTCACAGGGGCCTACGAGCAGTACTTC CASSVTGAYEQYF
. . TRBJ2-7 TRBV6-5 TGTGCCAGCACCGCCGACAGTAGTGGCTACGAGCAGTACTTC CASTADSSGYEQYF
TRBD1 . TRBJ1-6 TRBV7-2 TGTGCCAGCAGCTTAGCGCCAGGGACAGGATATTCACCCCTCCACTTT CASSLAPGTGYSPLHF
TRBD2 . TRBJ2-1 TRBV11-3 TGTGCCAGCAGTGGGGGACTAGCGGGAGGGCCAGGGCATGAGCAGTTCTTC CASSGGLAGGPGHEQFF
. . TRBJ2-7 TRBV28 TGTGCCAGCAGCCTAGCATCCATATGGGGTTCCGACTACGAGCAGTACTTC CASSLASIWGSDYEQYF
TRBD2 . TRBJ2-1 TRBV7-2 TGTGCCAGCAGCCCGGGGACTAGCCGGTACAATGAGCAGTTCTTC CASSPGTSRYNEQFF
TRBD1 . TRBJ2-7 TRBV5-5 TGTGCCAGCAGCCCAGGGGGCCTTAGCTCCTACGAGCAGTACTTC CASSPGGLSSYEQYF
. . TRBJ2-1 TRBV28 TGTGCCAGCAGTTTCGAGGGAATATATGAGCAGTTCTTC CASSFEGIYEQFF
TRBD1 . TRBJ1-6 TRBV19 TGTGCCAGCCGGGACAGTAGAACGGGAAATTCACCCCTCCACTTT CASRDSRTGNSPLHF
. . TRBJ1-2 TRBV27 TGTGCCAGCAGTTTATCGATGGACTCTAACTATGGCTACACCTTC CASSLSMDSNYGYTF
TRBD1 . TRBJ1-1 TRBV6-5 TGTGCCAGCAGTCTCGGTGGGACAGTTCAAGCTTTCTTT CASSLGGTVQAFF
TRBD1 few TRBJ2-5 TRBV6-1 TGTGCCAGCAGTGAACCGACAGGGAAGAGAGAGACCCAGTACTTC CASSEPTGKRETQYF
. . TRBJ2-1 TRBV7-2 TGTGCCAGCAGCTTAGGAGGGCGGTTTGAGCAGTTCTTC CASSLGGRFEQFF
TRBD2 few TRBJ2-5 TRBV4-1 TGCGCCAGCAGCCCGACTAGCGGGAGGGCCGTGACCCAGTACTTC CASSPTSGRAVTQYF
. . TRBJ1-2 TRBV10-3 TGTGCCATCAGTGAGTCGACAGTTTATGGCTACACCTTC CAISESTVYGYTF
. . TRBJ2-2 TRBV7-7 TGTGCTAGCAGCTTACGGGGAAGGGCTGTCGCCGGGGAGCTGTTTTTT CASSLRGRAVAGELFF
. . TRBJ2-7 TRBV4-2 TGTGCCAGCAGCCAGGCTGGGGCGATGGGTACCTCCTACGAGCAGTACTTC CASSQAGAMGTSYEQYF
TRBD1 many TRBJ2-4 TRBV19 TGTGCCAGTAGTCCGGAAAACAGGGGGAATGCCAAAAACATTCAGTACTTC CASSPENRGNAKNIQYF
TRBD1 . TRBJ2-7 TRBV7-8 TGTGCCAGCAGCTTAGGAGGGGGCGCCCCCTACGAGCAGTACTTC CASSLGGGAPYEQYF
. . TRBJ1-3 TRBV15 TGTGCCACCAGCAGAGATGGCAGGGCCTCTGGAAACACCATATATTTT CATSRDGRASGNTIYF
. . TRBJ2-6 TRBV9 TGTGCCAGCAGCGATCGGCTGGGGGGTCCCACTGGGGCCAACGTCCTGACTTTC CASSDRLGGPTGANVLTF
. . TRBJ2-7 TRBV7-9 TGTGCCAGCAGCCCGTGGCTAGCAGCCTACGAGCAGTACTTC CASSPWLAAYEQYF
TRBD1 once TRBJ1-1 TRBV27 TGTGCCAGCAGTTTAAGGGGGCCGGTCGGCACTGAAGCTTTCTTT CASSLRGPVGTEAFF
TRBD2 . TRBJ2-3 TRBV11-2 TGTGCCAGCAGCTTCGCGGCGGGGGGCACAGATACGCAGTATTTT CASSFAAGGTDTQYF
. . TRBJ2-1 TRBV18 TGTGCCAGCTCACCAACTACGGCCAGCGCCTACAATGAGCAGTTCTTC CASSPTTASAYNEQFF
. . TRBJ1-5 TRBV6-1 TGTGCCAGCAGACCATCAGGGGCGTACAATCAGCCCCAGCATTTT CASRPSGAYNQPQHF
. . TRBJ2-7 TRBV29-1 TGCAGCGTGGACTCGGACAGTGGATCCTACGAGCAGTACTTC CSVDSDSGSYEQYF
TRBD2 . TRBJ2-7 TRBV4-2 TGTGCCAGCAGCCCTCTTAGCGGGGACTACGAGCAGTACTTC CASSPLSGDYEQYF
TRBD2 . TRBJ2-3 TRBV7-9 TGTTCCAGCAGCATGCGGGGGGGCGCGGATACGCAGTATTTT CSSSMRGGADTQYF
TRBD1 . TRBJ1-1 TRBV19 TGTGCCAGTAGTATCAGGGGGCGTCTATACACTGAAGCTTTCTTT CASSIRGRLYTEAFF
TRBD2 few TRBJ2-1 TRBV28 TGTGCCAGCAGTCCCTTAGCGGGGGGGATAGATGAGCAGTTCTTC CASSPLAGGIDEQFF
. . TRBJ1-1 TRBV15 TGTGCCACCAGCAGAGAATACAGGGAAGCTTTCTTT CATSREYREAFF
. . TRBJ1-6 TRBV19 TGTGCCAGTACCCTGAGCAGACAGTCTAATTCACCCCTCCACTTT CASTLSRQSNSPLHF
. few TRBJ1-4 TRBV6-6 TGTGCCACCTGCCGTAGCCCAACTAATGAAAAACTGTTTTTT CATCRSPTNEKLFF
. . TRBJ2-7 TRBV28 TGTGCCAGCACCTTAAGAAGGGGCGGCTACGAGCAGTACTTC CASTLRRGGYEQYF
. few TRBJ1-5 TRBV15 TGTGCCACCAGCGAATTTGGCGGGGCAGGGAGAAGTAGCAATCAGCCCCAGCATTTT CATSEFGGAGRSSNQPQHF
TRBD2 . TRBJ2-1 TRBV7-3 TGTGCCAGCAGCTTATCAGGCGGGAGGGAGAACAATGAGCAGTTCTTC CASSLSGGRENNEQFF
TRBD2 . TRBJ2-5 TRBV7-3 TGTGCCAGCAGCTTGGGACTAGCGGGACAAGAGACCCAGTACTTC CASSLGLAGQETQYF
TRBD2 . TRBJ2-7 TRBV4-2 TGTGCCAGCAGCCAGGCTCTGGGGACTAGCGGGAGCAACGAGCAGTACTTC CASSQALGTSGSNEQYF
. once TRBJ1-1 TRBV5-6 TGTGCCAGCAGCTTCGGCCTTTACTATGAGAACACTGAAGCTTTCTTT CASSFGLYYENTEAFF
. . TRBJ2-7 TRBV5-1 TGCGCCAGCAGCTGGGGGGTGGGGTACGAGCAGTACTTC CASSWGVGYEQYF
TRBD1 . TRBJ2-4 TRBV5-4 TGTGCCAGCAGCTCGGACAGGGGGCGAGTCAAAAACATTCAGTACTTC CASSSDRGRVKNIQYF
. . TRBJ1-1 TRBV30 TGTGCCTGGAGTTATAGTCCGGGAACCAGGACTGAAGCTTTCTTT CAWSYSPGTRTEAFF
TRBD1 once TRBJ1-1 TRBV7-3 TGTGCCAGCAGCTTGACAGGGACGAACACTGAAGCTTTCTTT CASSLTGTNTEAFF
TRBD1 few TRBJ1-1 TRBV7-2 TGTGCCAGCAGCTTAGAACGGGACAGGGGTCGTGAAGCTTTCTTT CASSLERDRGREAFF
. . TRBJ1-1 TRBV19 TGTGCCAGTAGTCCGAGGACAGCTAACACTGAAGCTTTCTTT CASSPRTANTEAFF
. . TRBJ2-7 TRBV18 TGTGCCAGCAGGGACACTTACGAGCAGTACTTC CASRDTYEQYF
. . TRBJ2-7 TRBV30 TGTGCCTGGAGTGTAGGGACACCAACCTACGAGCAGTACTTC CAWSVGTPTYEQYF
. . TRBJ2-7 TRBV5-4 TGTGCCAGCTCCAAGGGAAGCGGGCCTTCCTACGAGCAGTACTTC CASSKGSGPSYEQYF
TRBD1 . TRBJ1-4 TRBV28 TGTGCCAGCAGCATGGGCGGGACAGGGGATGAAAAACTGTTTTTT CASSMGGTGDEKLFF
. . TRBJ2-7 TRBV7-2 TGTGCCAGCAGCTTAGTTTCAGCGAGCTCCTACGAGCAGTACTTC CASSLVSASSYEQYF
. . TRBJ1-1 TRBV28 TGTGCCAGCAGTTTCCCGACAAGGATGAACACTGAAGCTTTCTTT CASSFPTRMNTEAFF
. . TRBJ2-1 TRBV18 TGTGCCAGCTCACCATCAAATCCTAGTAGCGGTGAGCAGTTCTTC CASSPSNPSSGEQFF